The 10 T cell receptor beta chains below come from one sample, sequenced in a study of shared clonotypes between healthy human individuals. Libraries were prepared by immunoSEQ multiplex PCR; TCRdb keeps only in-frame clonotypes and omits some of them. The table includes some 1 million clones, roughly 75% detected once. The sequencing sample was made of memory CD4+ T cells sorted from blood. Subset meaning: CD45RA-negative fraction. All receptors derive from a man between 18 and 29 years old in good health.

The chain recombines TRBV9 with TRBJ2-2; 11 bases are shared with TRBD2. Losses at the gene ends were 4 bases for V and 9 bases for J; bases not matched to a gene: 8. This CDR3 has 15 amino acids. Germline lookup yields CDR1 SGDLS and CDR2 YYNGEE. The CDR3 sequence: CASSPRLAGTRELFF. The CDR3 bases are TGTGCCAGCAGCCCTAGACTAGCGGGGACCCGGGAGCTGTTTTTT.

The J gene is TRBJ2-6, the V gene TRBV5-6; 11 positions agree with TRBD1. The CDR3 covers 17 residues. CDR1 and CDR2 from the germline V gene are SGHDT and YYEEEE. V was clipped by 3 bases and J by 0 bases; unmatched bases: 2. CDR3 DNA: TGTGCCAGCAGCTATGGGACAGGGGGCTCTGGGGCCAACGTCCTGACTTTC. Translating it yields CASSYGTGGSGANVLTF.

CDR3 in DNA: TGTGCTAGTGCCCGGAGTAGCGCGGGCGCAGATACGCAGTATTTT. Translating gives CASARSSAGADTQYF. The chain has TRBV12-5 and TRBJ2-3; possible D gene TRBD2, 5 bases. The V gene lost 7 bases and the J gene lost 4 bases, with 18 bases spanning the gap. The CDR3 consists of 15 residues. Germline assignment: CDR1 LGHNT and CDR2 FRNRAP.

The chain carries TRBV30 and TRBJ2-2; D uncertain. Trimming took 3 bases from V and 8 from J, leaving 19 bases between them. The length of the CDR3 is 15 residues. The germline CDR1 and CDR2 sequences are GTSNPN and SVGIG (reference sequence). The CDR3 sequence: CAWRLPEGYWGELFF. The CDR3 coding sequence is TGTGCCTGGAGGCTACCAGAAGGGTATTGGGGGGAGCTGTTTTTT. The full variable domain, its missing parts supplied by reference TRBV30 and TRBJ2-2, is SQTIHQWPATLVQPVGSPLSLECTVEGTSNPNLYWYRQAAGRGLQLLFYSVGIGQISSEVPQNLSASRPQDRQFILSSKKLLLSDSGFYLCAWRLPEGYWGELFFGEGSRLTVL.

Remarks on this clone: Other DNA sequences in this sample translate to the same CDR3. V gene TRBV5-1 combines with J gene TRBJ1-3; D is unclear. CDR1 SGHRS and CDR2 YFSETQ come from the germline V gene. V dropped 0 bases and J dropped 0 bases, with 4 bases sitting between them. The CDR3 length is 14 residues. The CDR3 region has the DNA TGCGCCAGCAGCTTGGATTACTCTGGAAACACCATATATTTT. Translation gives CASSLDYSGNTIYF.

This clone was recorded a few times. V gene TRBV7-2 combines with J gene TRBJ2-7; D might be TRBD2 (6 bases). Germline CDR1 SGHTA, CDR2 FQGNSA. Trimming removed 1 base from V and 2 bases from J, with 12 bases in between. There are 15 residues in the CDR3. CDR3 residues: CASSLVRGTAYEQYF. For the CDR3, the DNA is TGTGCCAGCAGCTTAGTCCGCGGGACGGCCTACGAGCAGTACTTC.

This chain connects TRBV5-1 to TRBJ1-2; D might be TRBD1 (5 bases). The germline V and J ends were trimmed by 6 bases and 4 bases, with 16 bases remaining between them. This CDR3 comprises 14 residues. Looked up from germline, CDR1 is SGHRS and CDR2 is YFSETQ. CDR3 DNA: TGCGCCAGCACCAGGGAGGGCAGTAGCTATGGCTACACCTTC. Encoded protein: CASTREGSSYGYTF.

This sequence joins TRBV6-1 and TRBJ1-3; D not certain. The CDR3 runs 11 residues. Germline values: CDR1 MNHNS, CDR2 SASEGT. V lost 1 base to trimming and J lost 9 bases, with 4 bases between them. CDR3 amino acids: CASSEVGTIYF. The CDR3 coding sequence is TGTGCCAGCAGTGAAGTGGGCACCATATATTTT.

The chain couples TRBV7-8 to TRBJ1-1; D not certain. Trimming removed 4 bases at V and 9 bases at J, with 21 bases between. Germline V lookup: CDR1 SGHVS, CDR2 FQNEAQ. The CDR3 spans 15 residues. CDR3 amino acids: CASSSPSGGFKKAFF. In DNA form, the CDR3 reads TGTGCCAGCAGCTCCCCGTCGGGCGGTTTTAAAAAAGCTTTCTTT.

J is TRBJ1-5 and V is TRBV18; no firm D call. The CDR3 has 14 amino acids. Deletions cut 6 bases from V and 3 bases from J, with 12 bases between. Germline CDR1 is KGHSH and CDR2 is LQKENI. CDR3 residues: CASSRDGINQPQHF. CDR3 nucleotides: TGTGCCAGCTCCCGCGACGGGATCAATCAGCCCCAGCATTTT.